The entry that follows covers one T cell receptor beta chain sequence. This specimen belongs to a study of blood T cell repertoires in COVID-19. As for the study in general: Specimens from acute and convalescent COVID-19 originated in the United States, Italy and Spain. PBMCs, B-cell-depleted T cells, or T cells provided the cDNA or gDNA that made up the material.

The authors' processing: Cell counts per sample came from amplifying reference gene primers. The repertoire was sequenced with immunoSEQ multiplex PCR; TCRdb's copy has only in-frame clones and lacks some. Clonal size and the V and J genes are those of that table, whereas D and trimming came from the DNA. This table holds roughly 250,000 clones, approximately 83% found once. V trimming: 10 bases; J trimming: 8 bases; junction bases outside the gene matches: 7. This CDR3 has 13 amino acids. Germline loops: CDR1 WSHSY, CDR2 SAAADI. The source is a human donor in a cohort sampled during active COVID-19. Sequencing was carried out using peripheral blood. The V gene is TRBV10-2, the J gene TRBJ1-4, with 10 bases fitting TRBD1. CDR3 sequence: CATRQGAGEKLFF. Here the CDR3 DNA reads TGCGCCACCCGACAGGGGGCGGGGGAAAAACTGTTTTTT.